The sequence of this T cell receptor (beta chain) was determined in a study of shared clonotypes between healthy human individuals. At the level of the study: The study enrolled two women and three men aged 18 to 49. General observations from the study: Tissue TCR repertoires likely differ from these blood-only repertoires.

Naive CD8 cells lacked CD45RO and underwent positive selection for CCR7, leaving out terminally differentiated effector memory CD45RA+ cells. V lost 1 base and J lost 4, with 8 bases in between. The CDR3 runs 13 residues. Germline V lookup: CDR1 SEHNR, CDR2 FQNEAQ (reference sequence). Generated by immunoSEQ multiplex PCR, the TCRdb table keeps only in-frame clones and is missing some. This table has roughly 2,000,000 clones, roughly 95% appearing once. Worth noting for this clone: Its antigen is still unknown. Other DNA sequences in this specimen translate into the identical CDR3.

The clonotype was recovered from a man aged 18 to 30 in good health. Some clones in this sample may be carry-over from other donors' samples. The sequenced sample consisted of naive CD8+ T cells from PBMCs. The chain is built from TRBV7-9 and TRBJ2-7, with D possibly being TRBD2 (5 bases). The CDR3 nucleotides are TGTGCCAGCAGCTTAGGAGGGTTGTACGAGCAGTACTTC. Its protein product is CASSLGGLYEQYF.